This entry lists 16 T cell receptor beta chains sequenced from one sample in a study of control samples from healthy donors and cancer patients. The repertoire was sequenced with immunoSEQ multiplex PCR; TCRdb's copy has only in-frame clones and lacks some. This sample has about 65,000 clones, with 90% found just once. The specimen was PBMCs. These receptors were taken from a woman aged 45-65 years with colorectal cancer.

The table lists this clone with a few counts. The chain has TRBV30 and TRBJ1-3; D ambiguous. The V and J ends lost 5 bases and 0 bases respectively, with 5 bases between them. The CDR3 loop spans 12 amino acids. In germline, CDR1 is GTSNPN, CDR2 SVGIG (reference sequence). CDR3 sequence reads: CAWADSGNTIYF. In DNA, the CDR3 is TGTGCCTGGGCTGACTCTGGAAACACCATATATTTT.

The rearrangement uses TRBV5-1 and TRBJ1-2, with TRBD1 identical over 12 bases. Per germline, CDR1 SGHRS and CDR2 YFSETQ. V was clipped by 1 base and J by 8 bases; unmatched bases: 6. The CDR3 runs 15 residues. Here the CDR3 DNA reads TGCGCCAGCAGCTTGCAGGGACAGGGGGCATTGGGCTACACCTTC. This codes for CASSLQGQGALGYTF.

This chain links TRBV19 with TRBJ2-7; weak D call: TRBD1 (6 bases). V shed 3 bases and J shed 0 bases, with 12 bases lying between them. The CDR3 length is 15 residues. Germline V gene lookup returns CDR1 LNHDA and CDR2 SQIVND (reference sequence). This CDR3 reads CASSMAPRGSYEQYF. The CDR3 DNA reads TGTGCCAGTAGTATGGCCCCCAGGGGCTCCTACGAGCAGTACTTC.

This clone was counted between two and nine times. V gene TRBV7-8 combines with J gene TRBJ1-3, with TRBD1 identical over 7 bases. The CDR3 loop spans 14 amino acids. Germline V gene lookup returns CDR1 SGHVS and CDR2 FQNEAQ. Trimming took 4 bases from V and 3 from J; bases not matched to a gene: 3. CDR3 sequence (DNA): TGTGCCAGCAGCTCGACAGGGAGTGGAAACACCATATATTTT. Its protein is CASSSTGSGNTIYF.

The chain employs TRBV11-2 and TRBJ1-6; no firm D call. CDR1 and CDR2 (germline): SGHAT, FQNNGV. Trimming left V 5 bases short and J 7 bases short, with 21 bases between. This CDR3 is built from 17 residues. CDR3 residues: CASSAGRYQTTNSPLHF. For the CDR3, the DNA is TGTGCCAGCAGCGCCGGGCGCTACCAGACAACCAATTCACCCCTCCACTTT.

The chain joins TRBV6-5 to TRBJ2-3; D might be TRBD1 or TRBD2, each matching 6 bases. Germline V CDR1 and CDR2: MNHEY, SVGAGI. Trimming pared 10 bases from V and 0 bases from J, leaving 17 bases between. This CDR3 contains 15 residues. The CDR3, as DNA: TGTGCCACTTACCCCGGGGGCATGAGCACAGATACGCAGTATTTT. Protein product: CATYPGGMSTDTQYF.

Here the CDR3 reads CASSVDRGGYNEQFF. CDR3 DNA: TGTGCCAGCAGTGTAGACAGGGGGGGGTACAATGAGCAGTTCTTC. The chain combines TRBV5-4 with TRBJ2-1, with 9 bases fitting TRBD1. The CDR3 is 15 residues long. Germline V gene sequence: CDR1 SGHNT, CDR2 YYREEE (reference sequence). V lost 5 bases and J lost 4; bases outside the gene matches: 7.

V is TRBV7-8 and J is TRBJ2-1; D unclear. Germline-derived CDR1 and CDR2 are SGHVS and FQNEAQ. There are 15 residues in the CDR3. V was shortened by 5 bases and J by 3 bases, with 14 bases between the two germline ends. The CDR3 DNA sequence: TGTGCCAGCAGCACGTGGAGTAGCCACTACAATGAGCAGTTCTTC. Its protein product is CASSTWSSHYNEQFF.

V and J are TRBV28 and TRBJ2-2, with D tentatively TRBD1 or TRBD2 (5 bases each). This CDR3 is built from 15 residues. Germline CDR1 MDHEN, CDR2 SYDVKM. Trimming took off 7 bases at V and 0 bases at J, with 12 bases between the two ends. The CDR3 reads CASIPGTANTGELFF. The CDR3 DNA follows: TGTGCCAGCATTCCCGGGACCGCGAACACCGGGGAGCTGTTTTTT.

This chain links TRBV28 with TRBJ1-6, with 8 bases aligning to TRBD1. Germline V CDR1 and CDR2: MDHEN, SYDVKM. V trimming: 2 bases; J trimming: 7 bases; junction bases outside the gene matches: 13. The CDR3 loop spans 18 amino acids. For the CDR3, the DNA is TGTGCCAGCAGTTTACGTTTATTTCGGACAGGGTTAAATTCACCCCTCCACTTT. Its translation: CASSLRLFRTGLNSPLHF.

This sequence joins TRBV10-2 and TRBJ2-1, with 12 nucleotides matching TRBD2. V shed 1 base, J shed 8 bases, and the junction held 6 bases outside the gene matches. Germline values: CDR1 WSHSY, CDR2 SAAADI. The CDR3 loop spans 16 amino acids. The CDR3 loop is CASSEWASGGVYEQFF. CDR3 DNA sequence: TGCGCCAGCAGTGAGTGGGCTAGCGGGGGGGTGTATGAGCAGTTCTTC.

The V and J genes are TRBV28 and TRBJ1-2; no reliable D call. V was shortened by 8 bases and J by 8 bases, with 12 bases between the two germline ends. Germline V gene lookup returns CDR1 MDHEN and CDR2 SYDVKM. The CDR3 sequence is 11 residues long. This CDR3 is CASRGGRGYTF. The CDR3 DNA reads TGTGCCAGCCGCGGCGGGCGAGGCTACACCTTC.

The chain joins TRBV27 to TRBJ1-5; tentatively, D is TRBD1 (5 bases). V lost 4 bases and J 6 bases, leaving 13 bases between the germline ends. CDR3 length: 14 residues. The germline gives CDR1 MNHEY, CDR2 SMNVEV (reference sequence). The CDR3 here is CASSSPGAGQPQHF. The CDR3, as DNA: TGTGCCAGCAGTTCCCCTGGGGCGGGTCAGCCCCAGCATTTT.

This rearrangement joins TRBV19 to TRBJ2-7; no clear D gene. The CDR3 covers 13 residues. Germline CDR1 is LNHDA and CDR2 is SQIVND (reference sequence). Trimming cost V 5 bases and J 4 bases, with 12 bases left between them. The CDR3 spells CASSPGEPYEQYF. The CDR3 DNA sequence: TGTGCCAGTAGTCCCGGAGAACCATACGAGCAGTACTTC.

The V call is TRBV11-2, the J call TRBJ2-2; TRBD2 matches at 14 bases. There are 15 residues in the CDR3. The germline V gene has CDR1 SGHAT and CDR2 FQNNGV. V shed 6 bases and J 8 bases; nucleotides not matched to a gene: 5. CDR3 amino acids: CASRLGTSGSGELFF. The DNA of the CDR3 is TGTGCCAGCAGGCTAGGGACTAGCGGGAGTGGGGAGCTGTTTTTT.

This rearrangement joins TRBV3-1 (or the pseudogene TRBV3-2) to TRBJ2-5; 10 bases line up with TRBD1. V gave up 4 bases and J gave up 2 bases; unmatched junction bases: 10. CDR1 and CDR2 (germline): LGHDT, YNNKEL (reference sequence). This CDR3 has 17 amino acids. The CDR3 is CASSLQTGGGGQETQYF. For the CDR3, the DNA is TGTGCCAGCAGCCTACAGACAGGGGGCGGTGGGCAAGAGACCCAGTACTTC.